The present entry profiles one T cell receptor (beta chain) with its context. This entry comes from a study of blood T cell repertoires in COVID-19. Produced via immunoSEQ multiplex PCR; TCRdb's table is partial and in-frame only. The sample consists of tens of thousands of clones, roughly 90% of them appearing once. V shed 3 bases, J shed 4 bases, and the junction held 1 base outside the gene matches. Per germline, CDR1 SGDLS and CDR2 YYNGEE. The length of the CDR3 is 15 residues. The clonotype originates from a human donor in a cohort sampled during active COVID-19. This chain connects TRBV9 to TRBJ2-1; TRBD2 aligns across 13 bases. The sample was peripheral blood. The CDR3, as DNA: TGTGCCAGCAGCGGGGGACTAGCGGGGTACAATGAGCAGTTCTTC. Amino acid sequence: CASSGGLAGYNEQFF.